The 18 T cell receptor beta chains given below trace back to one sample, sequenced in a study of T cell responses to AZD1222 COVID-19 vaccine. The assay was immunoSEQ multiplex PCR, and TCRdb's table has in-frame clones only and misses some. Among under 200,000 clones listed, 90% to 95% were seen once. The specimen was peripheral blood, collected 28 days after the second dose of the MenACWY control vaccine. The receptor source for this set is an adult who received the MenACWY meningococcal vaccine as a control.

The CDR3 protein is CASTPGQGRSQPQHF. The DNA for the CDR3 is TGTGCCAGCACCCCGGGACAGGGAAGGAGTCAGCCCCAGCATTTT. The gene calls are TRBV18 and TRBJ1-5; 9 nucleotides agree with TRBD1. The J segment lost 6 bases and the V segment lost 8 bases, leaving 11 bases of the junction unmatched. The germline V gene encodes CDR1 KGHSH and CDR2 LQKENI. The CDR3 covers 15 residues.

V is TRBV3-1 (or the pseudogene TRBV3-2) and J is TRBJ1-5; D remains unclear. The germline V gene encodes CDR1 LGHDT and CDR2 YNNKEL (reference sequence). V was pared by 1 base and J by 0 bases, with 10 bases between. The CDR3 is 16 amino acids. The CDR3: CASSQGAGNSNQPQHF. The CDR3 nucleotides are TGTGCCAGCAGCCAAGGGGCAGGCAATAGCAATCAGCCCCAGCATTTT.

The chain links TRBV30 to TRBJ2-7, with TRBD2 as a possible D gene (6 bases). Germline V gene lookup returns CDR1 GTSNPN and CDR2 SVGIG (reference sequence). V lost 5 bases to trimming and J lost 0 bases, with 8 bases between them. CDR3 length: 12 residues. The CDR3 bases are TGTGCCTGGGCGGGGTCCTCCTACGAGCAGTACTTC. It translates to CAWAGSSYEQYF.

The chain combines TRBV7-9 with TRBJ1-4, with D possibly matching TRBD1 (5 bases). Trimming removed 7 bases from V and 3 bases from J, with 12 bases in between. The germline CDR1 and CDR2 sequences are SEHNR and FQNEAQ (reference sequence). This CDR3 has 14 residues. CDR3 loop: CASKIDSSNEKLFF. Here the CDR3 DNA reads TGTGCCAGCAAGATTGACAGCTCTAATGAAAAACTGTTTTTT.

Concerning this clone itself: Additional DNA sequences in this sample encode the identical CDR3. The chain employs TRBV19 and TRBJ1-1; TRBD1 is a possible D gene (5 bases). The germline V and J ends were trimmed by 4 bases and 2 bases, with 8 bases remaining between them. This CDR3 is built from 13 residues. Per germline, CDR1 LNHDA and CDR2 SQIVND (reference sequence). Here the CDR3 DNA reads TGTGCCAGTAGTACGACAGTAAACACTGAAGCTTTCTTT. This encodes CASSTTVNTEAFF.

This chain uses TRBV5-6 with TRBJ2-1, with 13 bases matching TRBD2. The length of the CDR3 is 14 residues. V lost 4 bases, J lost 10 bases, and 5 bases stayed unmatched. Germline lookup yields CDR1 SGHDT and CDR2 YYEEEE. CDR3 sequence reads: CASSLWTSGGEQFF. The DNA of the CDR3 is TGTGCCAGCAGCCTCTGGACTAGCGGGGGAGAGCAGTTCTTC.

This clone has just one count. This chain uses TRBV11-3 with TRBJ2-1, with D maybe TRBD1 (6 bases). Trimming pared 7 bases from V and 8 bases from J, leaving 18 bases between. The CDR3 loop spans 14 amino acids. In germline, CDR1 is SGHNT, CDR2 YENEEA. CDR3 in DNA: TGTGCCAGCAAGCTCGATTTGGGGGCCCATGAGCAGTTCTTC. This sequence encodes CASKLDLGAHEQFF.

The chain has TRBV6-4 and TRBJ2-1, with D perhaps TRBD2 (6 bases). The CDR3 length is 17 residues. V was clipped by 6 bases and J by 5 bases, with 23 bases between them. The germline V gene has CDR1 MRHNA and CDR2 SNTAGT. The DNA for the CDR3 is TGTGCCAGCAGGATCCCCTCCACCAGCTGCGGGAACAATGAGCAGTTCTTC. This gives the protein CASRIPSTSCGNNEQFF.

The chain has TRBV21-1 and TRBJ1-1; the table assigns TRBD1, which was not confirmed against the DNA. TRBV21-1 corresponds to a pseudogene. The CDR3 spans 16 residues. CDR3 nucleotides: TGTGCCAGCAGCGAACAGATGGGGACAGCGAACACTGAAGCTTTCTTT. Its protein is CASSEQMGTANTEAFF.

The rearrangement joins TRBV12-5 to TRBJ2-3, with D possibly matching TRBD2 (5 bases). This CDR3 is 14 amino acids long. Trimming removed 4 bases from V and 7 bases from J, with 15 bases in between. Germline V CDR1 and CDR2: LGHNT, FRNRAP. In nucleotides, the CDR3 is TGTGCTAGTGGTTCCTTCCCGGAGGTGAATACGCAGTATTTT. Translating it yields CASGSFPEVNTQYF.

The chain couples TRBV9 to TRBJ1-1; TRBD1 is a possible D gene (5 bases). Germline lookup yields CDR1 SGDLS and CDR2 YYNGEE. The CDR3 runs 14 residues. V was shortened by 1 base and J by 3 bases, with 10 bases between the two germline ends. CDR3 sequence (DNA): TGTGCCAGCAGCGTACTCTCGGGGGACACTGAAGCTTTCTTT. It codes for CASSVLSGDTEAFF.

The rearrangement joins TRBV3-1 (or the pseudogene TRBV3-2) to TRBJ1-5; D uncertain. The ends were cut back, 4 bases at V and 0 bases at J, with 7 bases in the middle. In germline, CDR1 is LGHDT, CDR2 YNNKEL (reference sequence). CDR3 size: 14 residues. CDR3 sequence reads: CASSRTGSNQPQHF. The DNA of the CDR3 is TGTGCCAGCAGCCGTACCGGTAGCAATCAGCCCCAGCATTTT.

The V and J genes are TRBV7-8 and TRBJ2-7, with 15 bases fitting TRBD2. The J segment lost 5 bases and the V segment lost 5 bases, leaving 13 bases of the junction unmatched. CDR3 length equals 18 residues. Per the germline V gene, CDR1 is SGHVS and CDR2 is FQNEAQ. CDR3 in DNA: TGTGCCAGCAGCCGGACTAGCGGGAGGGGGAGGGCCTTGGACGAGCAGTACTTC. Its translation: CASSRTSGRGRALDEQYF. Full variable domain (missing parts from reference TRBV7-8 and TRBJ2-7): GAGVSQSPRYKVAKRGQDVALRCDPISGHVSLFWYQQALGQGPEFLTYFQNEAQLDKSGLPSDRFFAERPEGSVSTLKIQRTQQEDSAVYLCASSRTSGRGRALDEQYFGPGTRLTVT.

The chain joins TRBV7-3 to TRBJ2-3; D is unresolved. Looked up from germline, CDR1 is SGHTA and CDR2 is FQGTGA. The V and J ends lost 5 bases and 1 base respectively, with 13 bases between them. This CDR3 has 15 amino acids. CDR3 nucleotides: TGTGCCAGCAGCCTCGCGGCAGAACGCACAGATACGCAGTATTTT. It codes for CASSLAAERTDTQYF. The full variable domain, its missing parts supplied by reference TRBV7-3 and TRBJ2-3, is GAGVSQTPSNKVTEKGKYVELRCDPISGHTALYWYRQSLGQGPEFLIYFQGTGAADDSGLPNDRFFAVRPEGSVSTLKIQRTERGDSAVYLCASSLAAERTDTQYFGPGTRLTVL.

The V call is TRBV5-8, the J call TRBJ1-2; TRBD1 matches 10 bases. With 0 bases clipped from V and 4 bases from J, the junction kept 3 bases outside the gene matches. CDR3 length: 15 amino acids. The germline V gene has CDR1 SGHTS and CDR2 YDEGEE. In DNA form, the CDR3 reads TGTGCCAGCAGCTTGGGGACAGGGGGACTCTATGGCTACACCTTC. Its translation: CASSLGTGGLYGYTF.

The sample holds one count of this clone. The CDR3 coding sequence is TGCAGTGCTAGGCTGAACACTGAAGCTTTCTTT. Protein: CSARLNTEAFF. The gene calls are TRBV20-1 and TRBJ1-1; D unclear. Germline values: CDR1 DFQATT, CDR2 SNEGSKA (reference sequence). The CDR3 contains 11 residues. The V gene lost 3 bases and the J gene lost 0 bases, with 2 bases spanning the gap.

V usage is TRBV3-1 (or the pseudogene TRBV3-2) and J usage is TRBJ1-1; 8 nucleotides align to TRBD1. CDR3 length: 15 residues. J was trimmed by 2 bases and V by 2 bases; bases with no gene match: 4. CDR1 and CDR2 from the germline V gene are LGHDT and YNNKEL (reference sequence). Here the CDR3 reads CASSQIQGVNTEAFF. CDR3 nucleotide sequence: TGTGCCAGCAGCCAAATACAGGGGGTAAACACTGAAGCTTTCTTT.

This clone was recorded only once. The chain couples TRBV12-3 or TRBV12-4 to TRBJ1-2; a possible D gene is TRBD1 (6 bases). The V gene lost 5 bases and the J gene lost 4 bases, with 8 bases spanning the gap. The CDR3 loop spans 12 amino acids. The DNA of the CDR3 is TGTGCCAGCAGTCCACAGGGCTATGGCTACACCTTC. This encodes CASSPQGYGYTF.